The subject of this entry is one T cell receptor (beta chain). These data originate in a study of T cell changes during pregnancy in multiple sclerosis. Germline trimming cut 5 bases from V and 4 bases from J; bases unmatched to any gene: 8. CDR3 size: 15 residues. Germline V CDR1 and CDR2: MNHNY, SVGAGI (reference sequence). Using immunoSEQ multiplex PCR, the repertoire was profiled, and TCRdb retains in-frame clones only, with some absent. The sample lists tens of thousands of clones, roughly nine tenths occurring once. The specimen was peripheral blood, collected after pregnancy. The source of this sequence is a female donor in good health, enrolled as a control in a pregnancy study. The V and J genes are TRBV6-6 and TRBJ1-5; 7 bases line up with TRBD1. The CDR3, as DNA: TGTGCCAGCAGTCTCGACAGGGAAATTAATCAGCCCCAGCATTTT. Translation gives CASSLDREINQPQHF.